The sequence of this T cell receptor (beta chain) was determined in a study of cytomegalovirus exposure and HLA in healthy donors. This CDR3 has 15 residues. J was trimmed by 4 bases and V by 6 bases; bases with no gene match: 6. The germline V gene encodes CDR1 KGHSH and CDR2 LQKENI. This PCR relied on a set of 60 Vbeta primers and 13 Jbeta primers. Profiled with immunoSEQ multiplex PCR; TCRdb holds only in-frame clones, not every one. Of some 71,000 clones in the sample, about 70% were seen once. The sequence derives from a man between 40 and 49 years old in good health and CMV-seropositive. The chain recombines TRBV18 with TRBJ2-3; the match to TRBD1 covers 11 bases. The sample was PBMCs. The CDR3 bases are TGTGCCAGCTCTCCTTGGACAGGGGGCTCAGATACGCAGTATTTT. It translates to CASSPWTGGSDTQYF.